A single T cell receptor (beta chain) is shown here with its context. These data originate in a study of blood T cell repertoires in COVID-19. The table came from immunoSEQ multiplex PCR; TCRdb's copy has only in-frame clones and leaves some out. The sample has some 70,000 clones; more than 60% are singletons. CDR1 and CDR2 (germline): MDHEN, SYDVKM. V lost 8 bases, J lost 6 bases, and 3 bases stayed unmatched. The CDR3 consists of 13 residues. V and J are TRBV28 and TRBJ2-2; 10 nucleotides line up with TRBD2. The receptor was derived from a woman in her forties or fifties with acute or convalescent COVID-19. Sequencing was performed on peripheral blood. CDR3: CASQAGGSGELFF. CDR3 in DNA: TGTGCCAGCCAAGCGGGAGGGTCCGGGGAGCTGTTTTTT.